This record covers a single T cell receptor (beta chain). The antigen it binds to is not known. Since the CDR3 does not end with the conserved phenylalanine or tryptophan, this likely comes from a read error. Blood RNA was extracted from unsorted whole blood with TRIzol reagent; germline DNA came from the DNeasy Blood & Tissue kit. Chronic HBV infection was present in the patients, and the patients were treatment-naive at sampling. Before surgery, about 4 milliliters of peripheral blood were drawn into K2EDTA tubes. This entry belongs to a study of tumor-infiltrating lymphocytes in primary liver carcinoma (dated by TCRdb to about 2017). Regarding the complete study: Surgical resection was performed in China between November 2015 and early 2016 on about 5 patients with histopathologically diagnosed primary liver carcinoma. The tumors of the five patients were staged as T1-T3 N0M0, with maximum diameters ranging from roughly 4 to 11 cm. High reproducibility was observed for the technical replicate repertoires, with mean shared-clone rates around 0.9 and correlation coefficients above 0.95. Each sample produced about 3.5 to 7.5 million productive TCRbeta reads, and read depth showed no significant difference between tissue types. A total of roughly 35 specimens from 5 patients, comprising about 25 tumor regions, 5 adjacent noncancerous liver tissues and 5 peripheral blood samples, were covered by TCRbeta repertoire sequencing. Of the five patients, three men and two women aged 30 to 69 years, four had hepatocellular carcinoma and one had combined HCC and intrahepatic cholangiocarcinoma. The study combined TCRbeta repertoire sequencing, expression microarrays and whole-exome sequencing across five regions of each liver tumor, with adjacent normal tissue and blood.

General findings and caveats noted by the study authors: Since the samples were bulk and unsorted, there was no way to compare CD4+ and CD8+ T cell repertoires. Compared with blood, tumors had a significantly larger share of the repertoire taken up by the top 250 clones (p = 0.039). With just a handful of patients in the study, the authors point out that the findings should be validated in a larger study. Repertoire overlap was found to be higher between tumor regions (mean approximately 35%) than between tumor-adjacent (approximately 17%) or tumor-blood (14%) pairs, consistent with antigen-driven expansion. Only the TCR beta chain was sequenced, which likely underestimates true repertoire diversity because unpaired alpha chains were not captured.

Counting both end residues, the CDR3 totals 16 amino acids. Just the 48-base CDR3 DNA is kept, in frame starting at base 1. From V the trimming removes 2 bases and from J it removes 4 bases, while the gene matches leave 6 bases of the junction unaccounted for. CDR1 is given as SGHKS and CDR2 as YYEKEE, both from the germline V gene (reference sequence). Starting from about 500 ng total RNA, TCRbeta-specific cDNA was produced by reverse transcription with a constant-region primer and ProtoScript II reverse transcriptase. Construction of the TCRbeta libraries relied on three nested rounds of multiplex PCR, following a slightly modified ARM-PCR procedure. The first two PCR rounds used multiplex TRBV1-TRBV30 forward primers with a Cbeta reverse primer, each for about 10 cycles. Sample barcodes and Illumina adapters were added in a final 25-cycle PCR with Deep VentR polymerase. Before sequencing, amplicons of 200-500 bp were gel-purified using a QIAquick gel extraction kit. TCRbeta amplicons were sequenced on an Illumina HiSeq 2500 with 250-bp paired-end reads. On the authors' methods: Trimmomatic v0.33 was used to quality-trim the reads, and FLASH v1.2.11 was used to merge paired reads so that full CDR3 sequences could be recovered. MiGEC v1.2.1b assigned V, D and J germline segments to the rearranged TCRbeta sequences. VDJtools v1.0.0 computed clonotype statistics and Shannon-Wiener diversity indices. To cut down on sampling bias, every analysis after diversity analysis relied on just the 250 most abundant clonotypes from each sample. Clones were called with MiXCR by TCRdb after fastp trimmed the public reads at Q25, and only in-frame beta chains were retained. Every distinct CDR3 protein forms one entry, paired with its most common genes and DNA. TCRdb, not the original authors, processed these V and J calls. This sample is represented by about 180,000 distinct CDR3 sequences; over 45% of them were singletons. The biggest ten clones account for 65% to 80% of the sample.

What was sequenced was peripheral blood. The TCR comes from a man aged 35-49 years with primary liver carcinoma and hepatitis B virus infection. The sequence is built from TRBV5-5 and TRBJ2-3; 11 bases in the middle match TRBD2. The sequenced DNA: TGTGCCAGCAGCTTACTAGCGGGAGTTTCTGCAGATACGCAGTATTTG. Its amino acids are CASSLLAGVSADTQYL.